This is a list of T cell receptor beta chains from one sample in a study of STAT5B mutations in CD4+ large granular lymphocyte leukemia. Some clones are missing from TCRdb's copy, which holds only in-frame ones; the method was immunoSEQ multiplex PCR. Of about 32,000 clones in the sample, roughly 70% are singletons; the top ten hold 2%. Sequencing was performed on CD4+ T cells from blood buffy coats. These receptors originate from a human donor in good health. CDR3s include the opening cysteine and the closing phenylalanine or tryptophan. D genes are given only for firm matches. Only part of the rows carry a size: once, few, many, or a class if the clone is expanded.

>-|TRBJ1-1|few|TRBV16
CASSQSGYTEAFF
TGTGCCAGCAGCCAATCGGGGTACACTGAAGCTTTCTTT
>TRBD2|TRBJ2-2|-|TRBV7-9
CASSTLAGGPVNTGELFF
TGTGCCAGCAGCACACTAGCGGGGGGGCCGGTAAACACCGGGGAGCTGTTTTTT
>-|TRBJ1-4|once|TRBV19
CASSSWGATNEKLFF
TGTGCCAGTAGTTCGTGGGGGGCAACTAATGAAAAACTGTTTTTT
>TRBD2|TRBJ2-3|-|TRBV4-2
CASSQELGIAGATQYF
TGTGCCAGCAGCCAAGAATTGGGGATAGCGGGGGCCACGCAGTATTTT
>-|TRBJ2-3|-|TRBV7-2
CASSVQDTQYF
TGTGCCAGCAGCGTTCAGGATACGCAGTATTTT
>-|TRBJ1-6|-|TRBV9
CASSAQVHNSPLHF
TGTGCCAGCAGCGCACAGGTCCATAATTCACCCCTCCACTTT
>-|TRBJ2-1|-|TRBV7-2
CASSLEAGIHEQFF
TGTGCCAGCAGCTTAGAAGCAGGAATCCATGAGCAGTTCTTC
>TRBD2|TRBJ2-7|few|TRBV5-4
CASSQPGLGSYEQYF
TGTGCCAGCAGCCAGCCGGGACTAGGCTCCTACGAGCAGTACTTC
>-|TRBJ2-3|-|TRBV5-1
CASSSLTSTDTQYF
TGCGCCAGCAGCTCTTTGACTAGCACAGATACGCAGTATTTT
>-|TRBJ2-7|once|TRBV7-8
CASSPVRGPPYEQYF
TGTGCCAGCAGCCCTGTCCGAGGACCTCCCTACGAGCAGTACTTC